This T cell receptor (beta chain) came from a study of beta chain features in type 1 diabetes (dated by TCRdb to the late 2010s). With respect to the entire study: Mean age, gender distribution, total cell number and subset yield did not differ between patients and healthy donors. A total of roughly 100,000,000 sorted cells were examined across all samples, and the number of cells per subset was strongly correlated with RNA yield. Naive and central memory subsets were obtained from all 30 or so donors, but regulatory and stem cell-like memory subsets were isolated from only 8 patients and about eight healthy donors. In the study, recently diagnosed type 1 diabetes patients and matched healthy donors were compared on the TCRB repertoires of their sorted circulating CD4+ T cell subsets. Paper-wide results and their limitations: Type 1 diabetes patients showed a moderate but significant shortening of TCRB CDR3 length in all four CD4+ subsets. PCR may preferentially amplify shorter templates, but because patient and control samples were amplified and corrected together, any resulting skew would affect both groups equally. Because small numbers of individuals were included in the HLA sub-analyses, any influence of HLA type on TCRB rearrangement was left unresolved. Because cDNA was sequenced instead of genomic DNA, highly expressing activated cells could be over-represented, though the groups showed no difference in activation or CD3 levels. At VDJ recombination sites, patients with type 1 diabetes made fewer insertions and deleted more nucleotides, a pattern implying thymic rearrangement abnormalities. Naive, central memory and regulatory TCRB repertoires appeared to be more alike among patients than among healthy donors.

Each donor gave one peripheral blood draw, averaging approximately 110 mL, which was collected into heparinised tubes. Using a panel that included CD45RO, CCR7, CD25, CD127, CD95 and CD27, naive, central memory, regulatory and stem cell-like memory CD4+ T cells were sorted on a BD FACSAria II. A purity above 98% was achieved for all sorted populations. Right away, PBMCs were isolated by Lymphoprep density gradient centrifugation and were stained directly, with no culture step. To minimize batch effects, samples were stained and sorted in pairs, one healthy donor with one patient per experiment. Details on this clone: Its antigen specificity is not known. No quality values exist for individual bases; no much larger clone is one base distant.

The entire amount of isolated RNA was reverse transcribed using the High Capacity cDNA Reverse Transcription Kit, so the sequenced TCRB transcripts were expressed ones. Deep immunoSEQ sequencing was performed on naive, central memory and regulatory T cell samples, with an average of roughly 3.3 million total reads per sample. Sorted cells were lysed in RLT buffer, and RNA was extracted using DNase-treated RNeasy Micro or Mini kits according to cell number. Each cell subset was processed separately to prevent cross-contamination, with patient and healthy donor samples processed together. The immunoSEQ multiplex PCR was used to amplify TCRB sequences from cDNA, yielding 87-bp fragments that span the CDR3 region. Sequencing of the amplicons was done on the Illumina HiSeq platform. In the authors' own workflow: PCR bias was corrected computationally using synthetic template baselines, and reads within Hamming distance 2 were collapsed, with unmergeable singletons discarded. Reads were aligned to IMGT to assign V, D and J genes, CDR3 length, and insertions or deletions at six rearrangement sites. Within each subset, clonotype counts were normalized to sorted cell number, and only after that were true diversity and Gini coefficients computed with the tcR R package. Repertoire sharing was quantified using the overlap coefficient calculated on TCRB nucleotide sequences. The table comes from immuneACCESS by way of TCRdb, which keeps in-frame sequences with V and J called. Part of the clones is missing from these tables; in studies checked, under half for an unresolved V gene and the rest for unknown reasons. Clone size and the V and J calls come from that table; the DNA yielded D and trimming. The sample includes tens of thousands of clones, with about 47% observed a single time. Jointly, the top ten make up 2% to 3% of the sample.

V trim: 6 bases; J trim: 6 bases; unmatched bases: 8. Spanning cysteine to phenylalanine, the CDR3 consists of 15 amino acids. Only CDR3 DNA is held: 45 bases, read in frame from base 1. CDR1 and CDR2, looked up from the germline V gene, are KGHSH and LQKENI. Sequenced: Tregs from blood. The cell subset or site tag for this specimen amounts to: regulatory CD4+ T cells. The chain couples TRBV18 to TRBJ2-1, and 10 junctional nucleotides match TRBD1. This clonotype originated in a woman aged 40 to 50 with type 1 diabetes. CDR3 sequence: CASSPGQGESNEQFF. DNA sequence: TGTGCCAGCTCTCCTGGACAGGGGGAAAGCAATGAGCAGTTCTTC. The reference TRBV18 and TRBJ2-1 proteins fill in what lies around the CDR3, so the full variable domain reads NAGVMQNPRHLVRRRGQEARLRCSPMKGHSHVYWYRQLPEEGLKFMVYLQKENIIDESGMPKERFSAEFPKEGPSILRIQQVVRGDSAAYFCASSPGQGESNEQFFGPGTRLTVL.